Here is one TCR beta chain with its context. What it recognizes is unknown. TCRdb ran MiXCR on the 5' RACE reads and lists one entry per CDR3 protein. The sample includes 45,000 to 55,000 distinct CDR3 sequences, approximately 12% of them seen just once. This specimen belongs to a study of spatial heterogeneity in lung cancer. Looking at the study overall: The count of detected beta-chain sequences consistently exceeded that of alpha-chain sequences.

Whole-study findings and limits: Ubiquitous expanded tumor TCRs were observed in blood more at resection than follow-up.

Specified time point: blood at routine non-recurrence follow-up after resection. From tumor, nontumor lung or frozen PBMC, whole RNA was taken unsorted for sequencing. Germline CDR1 SGHRS, CDR2 YFSETQ. CDR3 length: 14 residues. Trimming cost V 2 bases and J 7 bases; bases outside gene matches: 8. The chain links TRBV5-1 to TRBJ1-2; 7 bases line up with TRBD1. The sequence came from a male donor with early-stage non-small cell lung cancer. Sequencing used PBMCs, obtained at follow-up. The CDR3 region has the DNA TGCGCCAGCAGCTTTGGGACAGAGCTTCCTGGCTACACCTTC. Translated: CASSFGTELPGYTF.